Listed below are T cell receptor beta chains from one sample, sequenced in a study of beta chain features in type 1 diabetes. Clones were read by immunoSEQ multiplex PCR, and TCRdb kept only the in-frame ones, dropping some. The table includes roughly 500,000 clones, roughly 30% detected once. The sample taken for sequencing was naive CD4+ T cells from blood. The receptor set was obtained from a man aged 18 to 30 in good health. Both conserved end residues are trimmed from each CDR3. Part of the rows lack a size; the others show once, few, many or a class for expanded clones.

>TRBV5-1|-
ASSLGLAAYNEQF
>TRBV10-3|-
AITQDSSYEQY
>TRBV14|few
ASSRGPYNEQF
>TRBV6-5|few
ASSYGGSAYGYT
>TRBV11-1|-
ASSLVVGATGELF
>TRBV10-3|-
AISRSTDTQY
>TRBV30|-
AWSTGLASLYEQY
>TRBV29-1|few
SVVSHGTYEQY
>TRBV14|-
ASSHKLETQY
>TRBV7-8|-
ASSLGVLYNEQF
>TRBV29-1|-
SVEAGAYYEQY
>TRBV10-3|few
AISDSRGTSESTDTQY
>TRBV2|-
ASTANQETQY
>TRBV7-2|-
ASSYDGDQPQH
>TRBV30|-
AWNPDGRNEKLF
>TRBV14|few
ASSQSGGLRGTGELF
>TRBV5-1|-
ASSSQTSVTADTQY
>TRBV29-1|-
SVGGGSGANVLT